These 6 T cell receptor beta chains were all obtained from the same sample, sequenced in a study of T cell responses to AZD1222 COVID-19 vaccine. Produced via immunoSEQ multiplex PCR; TCRdb's table is partial and in-frame only. The sample records more than 80,000 clones, under 95% being singletons. The sample was peripheral blood, taken on day 0 of AZD1222 vaccination. All receptors come from an adult in good health.

The chain links TRBV6-5 to TRBJ2-7, with D perhaps matching TRBD1 (6 bases). Germline V gene data show CDR1 as MNHEY and CDR2 as SVGAGI. CDR3 length: 14 amino acids. V was clipped by 4 bases and J by 0 bases, with 10 bases between them. CDR3 sequence (DNA): TGTGCCAGCAGTTGGGACACCTCCTCCTACGAGCAGTACTTC. Amino acids: CASSWDTSSYEQYF.

The chain uses TRBV6-4 and TRBJ2-7, with D perhaps TRBD2 (7 bases). Germline-derived CDR1 and CDR2 are MRHNA and SNTAGT. With 2 bases removed from V and 6 bases from J, the gap between germline ends came to 20 bases. This CDR3 comprises 16 residues. The chain's CDR3 is CASSDSFGGGLGEQYF. CDR3 DNA: TGTGCCAGCAGTGACAGTTTTGGGGGGGGCTTGGGCGAGCAGTACTTC.

The rearrangement uses TRBV7-2 and TRBJ1-1, with D possibly matching TRBD1 (6 bases). The ends were cut back, 1 base at V and 10 bases at J, with 10 bases in the middle. The length of the CDR3 is 12 residues. In germline, CDR1 is SGHTA, CDR2 FQGNSA. In DNA, the CDR3 is TGTGCCAGCAGCTTAGTCAGGGGTAGAGCTTTCTTT. Protein product: CASSLVRGRAFF.

J is TRBJ1-2 and V is TRBV5-5; D unclear. Trimming left V 0 bases short and J 2 bases short, with 8 bases between. The germline V gene has CDR1 SGHKS and CDR2 YYEKEE (reference sequence). This CDR3 has 14 amino acids. Here the CDR3 reads CASSLVGGNYGYTF. The CDR3 DNA follows: TGTGCCAGCAGCTTGGTCGGAGGAAACTATGGCTACACCTTC. The full variable domain, in which reference TRBV5-5 and TRBJ1-2 provide the parts outside the CDR3, is DAGVTQSPTHLIKTRGQQVTLRCSPISGHKSVSWYQQVLGQGPQFIFQYYEKEERGRGNFPDRFSARQFPNYSSELNVNALLLGDSALYLCASSLVGGNYGYTFGSGTRLTVV.

This clone came up a few times. The chain joins TRBV7-6 to TRBJ2-5; 9 bases line up with TRBD1. The CDR3 is 15 amino acids. The germline V gene encodes CDR1 SGHVS and CDR2 FNYEAQ. V trimming: 1 base; J trimming: 6 bases; junction bases outside the gene matches: 6. CDR3 DNA: TGTGCCAGCAGCTTAGGTACAGGGGGCAGGAAGACCCAGTACTTC. It is translated as CASSLGTGGRKTQYF.

The chain links TRBV18 to TRBJ1-1; 7 bases align to TRBD1. Germline CDR1 KGHSH, CDR2 LQKENI. With 4 bases clipped from V and 0 bases from J, the junction kept 8 bases outside the gene matches. The CDR3 contains 16 residues. The CDR3 region is CASSRVWDSMNTEAFF. DNA of the CDR3: TGTGCCAGCTCACGAGTCTGGGACAGTATGAACACTGAAGCTTTCTTT.